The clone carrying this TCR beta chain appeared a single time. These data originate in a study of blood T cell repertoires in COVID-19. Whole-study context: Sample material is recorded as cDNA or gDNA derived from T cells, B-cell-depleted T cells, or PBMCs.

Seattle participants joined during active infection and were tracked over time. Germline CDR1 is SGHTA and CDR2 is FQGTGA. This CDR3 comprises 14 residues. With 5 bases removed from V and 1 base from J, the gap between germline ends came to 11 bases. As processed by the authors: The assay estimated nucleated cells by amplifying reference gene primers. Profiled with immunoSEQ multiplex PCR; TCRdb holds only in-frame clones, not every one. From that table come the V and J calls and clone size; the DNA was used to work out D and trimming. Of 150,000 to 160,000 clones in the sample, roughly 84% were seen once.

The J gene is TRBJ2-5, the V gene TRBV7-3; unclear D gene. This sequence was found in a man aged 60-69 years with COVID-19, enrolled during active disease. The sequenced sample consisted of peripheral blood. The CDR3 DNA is TGTGCCAGCAGCCCCACGGCGGCCCAAGAGACCCAGTACTTC. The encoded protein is CASSPTAAQETQYF.